This entry lists 10 T cell receptor beta chains sequenced from one sample in a study of blood T cell repertoires in COVID-19. The repertoire was sequenced with immunoSEQ multiplex PCR; TCRdb's copy has only in-frame clones and lacks some. Here the sample spans 250,000 or so clones, 80% to 90% being singletons. Sequencing was done on a sample of PBMCs or T cells enriched from blood (not recorded which). Receptors originate from a woman under 40 who had been exposed to COVID-19.

This clone has a handful of counts. The V call is TRBV5-4, the J call TRBJ2-5; no reliable D call. V gave up 2 bases and J gave up 5 bases, with 4 bases separating them. The CDR3 runs 11 residues. Germline V gene data show CDR1 as SGHNT and CDR2 as YYREEE (reference sequence). This chain's CDR3 is CASSFRETQYF. The CDR3 DNA reads as TGTGCCAGCAGCTTCCGTGAGACCCAGTACTTC.

This clone occurred once. The V gene is TRBV4-2, the J gene TRBJ2-1; a possible D gene is TRBD1 (6 bases). Germline V gene lookup returns CDR1 LGHNA and CDR2 YNFKEQ. Trimming removed 6 bases at V and 9 bases at J, with 9 bases between. The CDR3 runs to 11 residues. CDR3 loop: CASRGGGEQFF. In nucleotides, the CDR3 is TGTGCCAGCAGAGGGGGTGGTGAGCAGTTCTTC.

This chain joins TRBV6-5 and TRBJ2-1, with D perhaps TRBD2 (5 bases). This CDR3 has 11 residues. Germline lookup yields CDR1 MNHEY and CDR2 SVGAGI. Between the trimmed V and J ends, which lost 6 bases and 10 bases, there was a span of 10 bases. The CDR3 reads CASRRREEQFF. The CDR3 coding sequence is TGTGCCAGCAGGCGCCGGGAAGAGCAGTTCTTC.

The V gene is TRBV5-1, the J gene TRBJ1-1, with 9 positions matching TRBD1. After removal of 4 bases from V and 4 bases from J, the junction contained 8 bases not matched to a gene. Germline values: CDR1 SGHRS, CDR2 YFSETQ. This CDR3 has 15 residues. CDR3 DNA sequence: TGCGCCAGCAGCACCCGACAGGGGGTGAGCACTGAAGCTTTCTTT. This encodes CASSTRQGVSTEAFF.

The rearrangement uses TRBV6-1 and TRBJ2-2; TRBD1 might be the D (7 bases). Between the trimmed V and J ends, which lost 1 base and 2 bases, there was a span of 20 bases. The CDR3 has 19 amino acids. CDR1 and CDR2 (germline): MNHNS, SASEGT. CDR3: CASSEVEGGQAGNTGELFF. The CDR3 nucleotides read TGTGCCAGCAGTGAAGTCGAGGGAGGACAGGCTGGTAACACCGGGGAGCTGTTTTTT.

The chain carries TRBV5-6 and TRBJ1-2; no clear D. Trimming cost V 0 bases and J 4 bases, with 16 bases left between them. Germline V lookup: CDR1 SGHDT, CDR2 YYEEEE. CDR3 size: 16 residues. For the CDR3, the DNA is TGTGCCAGCAGCTTGGGGTTCCGGGGTGACGGCTATGGCTACACCTTC. Protein: CASSLGFRGDGYGYTF.

This clone was observed once. The chain uses TRBV19 and TRBJ1-5; possibly TRBD1 for D (6 bases). V lost 5 bases to trimming and J lost 0 bases, with 11 bases between them. This CDR3 comprises 15 residues. CDR1 and CDR2 from the germline V gene are LNHDA and SQIVND (reference sequence). For the CDR3, the DNA is TGTGCCAGTAGTCTCAGGGGAAATAGCAATCAGCCCCAGCATTTT. Amino acids: CASSLRGNSNQPQHF.

V is TRBV9 and J is TRBJ1-5; 10 nucleotides match TRBD1. With 4 bases clipped from V and 4 bases from J, the junction kept 8 bases outside the gene matches. Germline V CDR1 and CDR2: SGDLS, YYNGEE. This CDR3 spans 16 amino acids. CDR3 DNA sequence: TGTGCCAGCAGCACCCGGGACAGGGGCAAAAATCAGCCCCAGCATTTT. As protein: CASSTRDRGKNQPQHF.

The V call is TRBV11-2, the J call TRBJ2-2; 10 nucleotides align to TRBD1. V lost 5 bases and J lost 1; bases outside the gene matches: 7. The CDR3 length is 17 residues. Looked up from germline, CDR1 is SGHAT and CDR2 is FQNNGV. The CDR3: CASSPGWDRGNTGELFF. CDR3 bases: TGTGCCAGCAGCCCGGGGTGGGACAGGGGGAACACCGGGGAGCTGTTTTTT.

The chain couples TRBV19 to TRBJ1-6, with TRBD1 matching over 7 bases. The CDR3 has 15 amino acids. The V segment lost 3 bases and the J segment 10 bases; nucleotides outside the gene matches: 9. Germline V CDR1 and CDR2: LNHDA, SQIVND (reference sequence). CDR3 protein: CASSIDRDSRSPLHF. The DNA of the CDR3 is TGTGCCAGTAGTATTGACCGGGACAGCCGATCACCCCTCCACTTT.